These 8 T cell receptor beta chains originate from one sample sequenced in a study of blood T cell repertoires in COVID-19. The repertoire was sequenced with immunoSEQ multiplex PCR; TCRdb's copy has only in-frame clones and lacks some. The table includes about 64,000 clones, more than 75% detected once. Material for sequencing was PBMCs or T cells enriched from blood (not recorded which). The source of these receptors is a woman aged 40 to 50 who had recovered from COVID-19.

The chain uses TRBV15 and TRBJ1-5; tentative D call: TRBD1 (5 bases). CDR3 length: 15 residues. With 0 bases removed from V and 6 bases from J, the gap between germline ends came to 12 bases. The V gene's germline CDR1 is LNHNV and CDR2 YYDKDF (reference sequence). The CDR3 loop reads CATSRDGGASQPQHF. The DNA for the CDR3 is TGTGCCACCAGCAGAGATGGAGGGGCGTCTCAGCCCCAGCATTTT. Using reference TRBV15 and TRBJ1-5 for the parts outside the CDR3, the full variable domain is DAMVIQNPRYQVTQFGKPVTLSCSQTLNHNVMYWYQQKSSQAPKLLFHYYDKDFNNEADTPDNFQSRRPNTSFCFLDIRSPGLGDTAMYLCATSRDGGASQPQHFGDGTRLSIL.

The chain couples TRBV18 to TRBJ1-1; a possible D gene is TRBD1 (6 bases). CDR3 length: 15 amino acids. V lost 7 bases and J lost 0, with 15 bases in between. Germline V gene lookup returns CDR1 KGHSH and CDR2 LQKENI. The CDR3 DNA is TGTGCCAGCTTCCCAGGGGTAAACGTGAACACTGAAGCTTTCTTT. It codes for CASFPGVNVNTEAFF.

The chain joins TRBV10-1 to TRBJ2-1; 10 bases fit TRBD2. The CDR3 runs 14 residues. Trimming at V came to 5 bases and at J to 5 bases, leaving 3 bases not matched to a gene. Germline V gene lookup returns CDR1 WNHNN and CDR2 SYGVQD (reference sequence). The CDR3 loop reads CASSPGLANNEQFF. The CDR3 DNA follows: TGCGCCAGCAGTCCGGGACTAGCGAACAATGAGCAGTTCTTC.

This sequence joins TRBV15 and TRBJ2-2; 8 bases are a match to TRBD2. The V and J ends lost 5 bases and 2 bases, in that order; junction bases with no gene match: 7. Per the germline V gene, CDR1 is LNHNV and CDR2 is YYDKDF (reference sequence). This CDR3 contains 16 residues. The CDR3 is CATSWGRGANTGELFF. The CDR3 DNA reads TGTGCCACCAGCTGGGGGCGGGGGGCAAACACCGGGGAGCTGTTTTTT.

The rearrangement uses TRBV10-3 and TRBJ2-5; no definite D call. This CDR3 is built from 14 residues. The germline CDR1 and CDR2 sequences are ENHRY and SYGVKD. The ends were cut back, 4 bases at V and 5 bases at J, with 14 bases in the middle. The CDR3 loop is CAISGPEPRETQYF. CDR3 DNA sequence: TGTGCCATCAGTGGACCGGAGCCTCGGGAGACCCAGTACTTC.

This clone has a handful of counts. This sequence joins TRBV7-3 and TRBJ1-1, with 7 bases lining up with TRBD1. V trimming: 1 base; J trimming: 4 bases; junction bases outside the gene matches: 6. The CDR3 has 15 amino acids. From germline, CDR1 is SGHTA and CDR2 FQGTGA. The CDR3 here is CASSLNWAGGTEAFF. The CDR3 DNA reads TGTGCCAGCAGCTTAAACTGGGCAGGGGGCACTGAAGCTTTCTTT.

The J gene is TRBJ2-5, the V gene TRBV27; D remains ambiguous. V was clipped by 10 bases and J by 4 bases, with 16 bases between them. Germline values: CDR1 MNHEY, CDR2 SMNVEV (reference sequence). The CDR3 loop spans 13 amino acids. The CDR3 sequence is CATTPLEGETQYF. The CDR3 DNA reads TGTGCCACCACCCCCCTAGAAGGAGAGACCCAGTACTTC.

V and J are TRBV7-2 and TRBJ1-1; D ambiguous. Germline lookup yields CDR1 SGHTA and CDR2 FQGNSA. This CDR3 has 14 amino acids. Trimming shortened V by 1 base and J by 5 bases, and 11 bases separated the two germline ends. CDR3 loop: CASSLVARGTEAFF. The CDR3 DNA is TGTGCCAGCAGCTTAGTGGCGAGAGGGACTGAAGCTTTCTTT.